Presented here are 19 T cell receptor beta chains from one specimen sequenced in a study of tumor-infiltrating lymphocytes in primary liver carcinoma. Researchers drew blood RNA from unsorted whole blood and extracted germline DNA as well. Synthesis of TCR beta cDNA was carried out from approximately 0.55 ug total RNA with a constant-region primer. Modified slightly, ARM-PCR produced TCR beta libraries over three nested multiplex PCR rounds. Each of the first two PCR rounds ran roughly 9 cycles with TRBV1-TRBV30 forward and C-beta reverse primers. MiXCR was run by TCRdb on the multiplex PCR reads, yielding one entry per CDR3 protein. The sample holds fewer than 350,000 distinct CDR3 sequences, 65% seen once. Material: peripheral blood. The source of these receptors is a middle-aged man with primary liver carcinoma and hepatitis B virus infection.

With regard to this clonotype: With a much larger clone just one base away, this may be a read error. The chain's CDR3 is CASSPETSGQETQYF. The CDR3 nucleotides read TGTGCCAGCAGCCCCGAGACAAGCGGTCAAGAGACCCAGTACTTC. This chain joins TRBV4-2 and TRBJ2-5, with a tentative D call TRBD2 (5 bases). The germline V and J ends were trimmed by 4 bases and 2 bases, with 14 bases remaining between them. The germline CDR1 and CDR2 sequences are LGHNA and YNFKEQ. The CDR3 length is 15 residues.

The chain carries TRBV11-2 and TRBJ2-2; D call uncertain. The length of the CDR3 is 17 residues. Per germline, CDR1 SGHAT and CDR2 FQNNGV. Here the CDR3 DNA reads TGTGCAGGCAGGAGAGTACAGTTGAGCAGGAGCACCGGGGAGCTGTTTTTT. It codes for CAGRRVQLSRSTGELFF.

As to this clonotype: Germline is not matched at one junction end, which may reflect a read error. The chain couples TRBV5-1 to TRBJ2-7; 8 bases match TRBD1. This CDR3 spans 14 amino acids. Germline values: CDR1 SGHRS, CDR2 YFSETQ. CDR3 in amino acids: CAGSSTGASGEQYF. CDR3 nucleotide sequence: TGCGCCGGCAGCTCGACAGGGGCGTCTGGCGAGCAGTACTTC.

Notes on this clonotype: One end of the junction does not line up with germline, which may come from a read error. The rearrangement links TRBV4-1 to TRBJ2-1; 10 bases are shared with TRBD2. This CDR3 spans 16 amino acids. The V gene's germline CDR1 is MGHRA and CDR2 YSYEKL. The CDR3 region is CASSQTIAGGVNGQFF. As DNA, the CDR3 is TGTGCCAGTAGCCAAACCATAGCGGGAGGTGTGAATGGGCAGTTCTTC.

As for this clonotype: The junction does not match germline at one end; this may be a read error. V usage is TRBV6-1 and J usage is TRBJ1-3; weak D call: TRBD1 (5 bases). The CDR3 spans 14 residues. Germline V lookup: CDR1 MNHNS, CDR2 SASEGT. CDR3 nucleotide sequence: TGTGCCAACAGTGAATCTACAGGTCGAAACACCATATATTTT. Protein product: CANSESTGRNTIYF.

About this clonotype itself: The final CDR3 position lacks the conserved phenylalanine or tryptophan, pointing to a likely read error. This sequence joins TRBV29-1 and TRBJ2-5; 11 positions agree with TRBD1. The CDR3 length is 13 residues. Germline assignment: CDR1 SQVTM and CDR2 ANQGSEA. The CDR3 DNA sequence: TGCAGTGGACAGGGGGCGAAAGAAGAGACCCAGTACATC. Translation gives CSGQGAKEETQYI.

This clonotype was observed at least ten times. CDR3 in DNA: TGTGCCAGCAGCGTCCAGCAGAACACTGAAGCTTTCTTT. Protein: CASSVQQNTEAFF. The V gene is TRBV11-2, the J gene TRBJ1-1; D call uncertain. V shed 5 bases and J shed 1 base, with 8 bases lying between them. This CDR3 comprises 13 residues. Germline V gene data show CDR1 as SGHAT and CDR2 as FQNNGV.

CDR3 DNA sequence: TGTGCCAGCAGCGTAGAAGGGGGGACTGAAGCTTTCTTT. Translation: CASSVEGGTEAFF. The V call is TRBV9, the J call TRBJ1-1; D may be TRBD1 (6 bases). Deletions cut 0 bases from V and 5 bases from J, with 8 bases between. The V gene's germline CDR1 is SGDLS and CDR2 YYNGEE. The length of the CDR3 is 13 residues.

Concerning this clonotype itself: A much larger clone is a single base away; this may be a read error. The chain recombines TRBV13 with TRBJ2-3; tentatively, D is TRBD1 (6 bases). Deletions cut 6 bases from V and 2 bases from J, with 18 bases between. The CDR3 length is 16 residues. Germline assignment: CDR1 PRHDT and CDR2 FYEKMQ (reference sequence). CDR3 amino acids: CASRLNEQGITDTQYF. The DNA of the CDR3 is TGTGCCAGCAGATTAAACGAGCAGGGGATCACAGATACGCAGTATTTT. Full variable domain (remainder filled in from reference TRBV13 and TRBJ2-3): AAGVIQSPRHLIKEKRETATLKCYPIPRHDTVYWYQQGPGQDPQFLISFYEKMQSDKGSIPDRFSAQQFSDYHSELNMSSLELGDSALYFCASRLNEQGITDTQYFGPGTRLTVL.

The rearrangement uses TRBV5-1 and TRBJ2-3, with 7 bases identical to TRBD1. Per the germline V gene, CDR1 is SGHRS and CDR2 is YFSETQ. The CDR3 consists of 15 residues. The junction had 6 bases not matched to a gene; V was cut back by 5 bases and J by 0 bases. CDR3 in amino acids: CASRKTGQSTDTQYF. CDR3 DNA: TGCGCCAGCAGGAAGACAGGGCAGAGCACAGATACGCAGTATTTT. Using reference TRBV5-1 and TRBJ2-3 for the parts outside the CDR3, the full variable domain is KAGVTQTPRYLIKTRGQQVTLSCSPISGHRSVSWYQQTPGQGLQFLFEYFSETQRNKGNFPGRFSGRQFSNSRSEMNVSTLELGDSALYLCASRKTGQSTDTQYFGPGTRLTVL.

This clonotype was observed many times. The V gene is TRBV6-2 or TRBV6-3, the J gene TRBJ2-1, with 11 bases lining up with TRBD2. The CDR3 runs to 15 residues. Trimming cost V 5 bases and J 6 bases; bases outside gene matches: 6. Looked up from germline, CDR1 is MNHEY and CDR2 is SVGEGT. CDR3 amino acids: CASSDLAGGLNEQFF. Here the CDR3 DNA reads TGTGCCAGCAGTGATCTAGCGGGAGGCCTCAATGAGCAGTTCTTC.

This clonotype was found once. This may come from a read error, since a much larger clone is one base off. The CDR3, as DNA: TGTGCCAGCAGCGTCGGGGGCTCCCACGAGCAGTACTTC. It is translated as CASSVGGSHEQYF. The chain links TRBV28 to TRBJ2-7, with D perhaps matching TRBD1 or TRBD2 (6 bases each). This CDR3 has 13 amino acids. The germline V gene encodes CDR1 MDHEN and CDR2 SYDVKM. Filled out from reference TRBV28 and TRBJ2-7, the complete variable domain reads DVKVTQSSRYLVKRTGEKVFLECVQDMDHENMFWYRQDPGLGLRLIYFSYDVKMKEKGDIPEGYSVSREKKERFSLILESASTNQTSMYLCASSVGGSHEQYFGPGTRLTVT.

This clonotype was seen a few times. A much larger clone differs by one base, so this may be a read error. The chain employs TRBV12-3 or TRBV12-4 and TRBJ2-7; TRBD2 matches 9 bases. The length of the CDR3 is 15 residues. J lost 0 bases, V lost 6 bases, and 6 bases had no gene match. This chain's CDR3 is CASSLSSGGSYEQYF. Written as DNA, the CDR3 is TGTGCCAGCAGCCTTAGTAGCGGGGGCTCCTACGAGCAGTACTTC.

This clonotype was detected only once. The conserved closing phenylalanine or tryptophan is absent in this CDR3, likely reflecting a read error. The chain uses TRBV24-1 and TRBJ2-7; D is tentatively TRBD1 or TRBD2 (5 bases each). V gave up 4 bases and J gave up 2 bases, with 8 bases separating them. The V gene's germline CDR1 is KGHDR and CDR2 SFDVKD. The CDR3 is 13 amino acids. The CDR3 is CATSDEGTYEQYL. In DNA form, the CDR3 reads TGTGCCACCAGTGACGAGGGGACCTACGAGCAGTACCTC.

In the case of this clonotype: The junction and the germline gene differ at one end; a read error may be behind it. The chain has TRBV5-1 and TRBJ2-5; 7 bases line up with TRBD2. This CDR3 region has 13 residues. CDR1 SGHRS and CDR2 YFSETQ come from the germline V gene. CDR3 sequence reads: CASSASGQGTQYF. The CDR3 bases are TGCGCCAGCAGCGCTAGCGGCCAAGGGACCCAGTACTTC.

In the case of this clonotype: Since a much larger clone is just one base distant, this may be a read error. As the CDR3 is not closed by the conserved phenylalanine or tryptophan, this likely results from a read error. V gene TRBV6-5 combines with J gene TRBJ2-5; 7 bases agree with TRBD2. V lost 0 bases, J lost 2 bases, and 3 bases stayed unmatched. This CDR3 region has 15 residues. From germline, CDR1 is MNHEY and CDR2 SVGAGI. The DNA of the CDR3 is TGTGCCAGCAGTTACTCTCCTAGCGGACAAGAGACCCAGTACTAC. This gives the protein CASSYSPSGQETQYY.

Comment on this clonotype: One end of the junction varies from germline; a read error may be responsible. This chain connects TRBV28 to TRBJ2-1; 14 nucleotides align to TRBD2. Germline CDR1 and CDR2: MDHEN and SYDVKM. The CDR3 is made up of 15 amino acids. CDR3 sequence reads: CASSPGLAGDSERFF. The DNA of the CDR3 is TGTGCCAGTAGTCCGGGACTAGCGGGAGATTCTGAGCGGTTCTTC.

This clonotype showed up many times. The CDR3 DNA is TGTGCCAGCAGCCCCGACAGTCTAGCCTTCAATGAGCAGTTCTTC. Residues: CASSPDSLAFNEQFF. This chain links TRBV6-6 with TRBJ2-1; TRBD1 or TRBD2 may be the D gene (5 bases each). The CDR3 is made up of 15 amino acids. The V end was cut by 6 bases, the J end by 6 bases, with 18 bases between. Germline CDR1 reads MNHNY; CDR2 reads SVGAGI (reference sequence).

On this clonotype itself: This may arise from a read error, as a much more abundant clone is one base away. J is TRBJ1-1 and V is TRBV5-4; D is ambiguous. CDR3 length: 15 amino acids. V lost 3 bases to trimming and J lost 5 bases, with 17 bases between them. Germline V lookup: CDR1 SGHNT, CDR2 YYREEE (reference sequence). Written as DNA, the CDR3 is TGTGCCAGCAGCTCATCCCCCTCCGGCGGGACTGAAGCTTTCTTT. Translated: CASSSSPSGGTEAFF.